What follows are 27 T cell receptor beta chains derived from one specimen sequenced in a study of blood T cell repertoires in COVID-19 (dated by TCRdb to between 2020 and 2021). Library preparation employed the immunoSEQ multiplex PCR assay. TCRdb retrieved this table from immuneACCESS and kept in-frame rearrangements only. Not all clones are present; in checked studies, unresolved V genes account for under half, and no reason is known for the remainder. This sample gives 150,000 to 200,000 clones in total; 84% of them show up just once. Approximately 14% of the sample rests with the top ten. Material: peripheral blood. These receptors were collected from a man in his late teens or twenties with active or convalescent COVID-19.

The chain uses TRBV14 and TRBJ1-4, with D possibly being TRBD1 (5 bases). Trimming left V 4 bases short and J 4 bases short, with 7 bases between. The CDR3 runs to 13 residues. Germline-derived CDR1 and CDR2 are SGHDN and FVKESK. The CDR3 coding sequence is TGTGCCAGCAGCCGACAGATTAATGAAAAACTGTTTTTT. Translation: CASSRQINEKLFF.

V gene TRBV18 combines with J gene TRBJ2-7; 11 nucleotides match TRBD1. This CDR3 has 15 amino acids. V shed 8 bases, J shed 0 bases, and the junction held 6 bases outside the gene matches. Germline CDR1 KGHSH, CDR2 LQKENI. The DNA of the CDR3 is TGTGCCAGCAGCCCGGGACAGGGGGGCTCCTACGAGCAGTACTTC. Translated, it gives CASSPGQGGSYEQYF. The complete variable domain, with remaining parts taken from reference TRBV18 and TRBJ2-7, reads NAGVMQNPRHLVRRRGQEARLRCSPMKGHSHVYWYRQLPEEGLKFMVYLQKENIIDESGMPKERFSAEFPKEGPSILRIQQVVRGDSAAYFCASSPGQGGSYEQYFGPGTRLTVT.

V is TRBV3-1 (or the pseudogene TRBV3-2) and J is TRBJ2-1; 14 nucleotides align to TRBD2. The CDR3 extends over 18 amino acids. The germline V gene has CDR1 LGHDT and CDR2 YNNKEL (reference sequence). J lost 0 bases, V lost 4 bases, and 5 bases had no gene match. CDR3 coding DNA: TGTGCCAGCAGCCCCGGACTAGCGGGGGGTCCCTCCTACAATGAGCAGTTCTTC. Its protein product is CASSPGLAGGPSYNEQFF.

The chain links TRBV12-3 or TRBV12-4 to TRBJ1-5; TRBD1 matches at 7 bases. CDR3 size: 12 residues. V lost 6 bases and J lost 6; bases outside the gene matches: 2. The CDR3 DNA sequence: TGTGCCAGCAGGACAGGGATTCAGCCCCAGCATTTT. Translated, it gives CASRTGIQPQHF.

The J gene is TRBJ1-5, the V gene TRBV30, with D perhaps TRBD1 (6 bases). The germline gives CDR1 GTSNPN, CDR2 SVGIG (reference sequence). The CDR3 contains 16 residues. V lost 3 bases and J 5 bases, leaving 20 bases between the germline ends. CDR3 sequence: CAWSAGSDSYYQPQHF. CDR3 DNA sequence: TGTGCCTGGAGCGCCGGATCGGACAGTTACTATCAGCCCCAGCATTTT. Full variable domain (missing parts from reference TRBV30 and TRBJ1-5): SQTIHQWPATLVQPVGSPLSLECTVEGTSNPNLYWYRQAAGRGLQLLFYSVGIGQISSEVPQNLSASRPQDRQFILSSKKLLLSDSGFYLCAWSAGSDSYYQPQHFGDGTRLSIL.

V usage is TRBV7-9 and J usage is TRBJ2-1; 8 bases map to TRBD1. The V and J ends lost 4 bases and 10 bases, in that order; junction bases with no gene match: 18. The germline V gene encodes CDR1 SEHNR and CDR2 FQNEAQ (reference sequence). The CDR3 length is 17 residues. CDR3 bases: TGTGCCAGCAGCTATCCGGGACAGGCGGCCGGGGGCAAGGAGCAGTTCTTC. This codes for CASSYPGQAAGGKEQFF.

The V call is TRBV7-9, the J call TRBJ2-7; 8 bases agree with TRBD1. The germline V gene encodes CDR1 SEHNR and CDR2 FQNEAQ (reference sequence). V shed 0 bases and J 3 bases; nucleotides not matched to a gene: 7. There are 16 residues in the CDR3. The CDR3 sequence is CASSLARSGGLYEQYF. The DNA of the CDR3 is TGTGCCAGCAGCTTAGCGAGGTCAGGGGGCCTCTACGAGCAGTACTTC.

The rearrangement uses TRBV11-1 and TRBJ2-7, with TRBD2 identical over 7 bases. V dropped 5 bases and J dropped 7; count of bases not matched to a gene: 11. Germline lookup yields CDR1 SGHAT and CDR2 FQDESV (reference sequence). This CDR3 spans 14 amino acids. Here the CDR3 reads CASSNWTSTREQYF. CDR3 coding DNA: TGTGCCAGCAGCAATTGGACTAGTACAAGGGAGCAGTACTTC.

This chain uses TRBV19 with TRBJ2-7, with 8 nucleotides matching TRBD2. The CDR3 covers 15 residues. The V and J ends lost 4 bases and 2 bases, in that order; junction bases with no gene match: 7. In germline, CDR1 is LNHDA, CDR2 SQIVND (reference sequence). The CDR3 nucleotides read TGTGCCAGTAGTAGTGGAGCGGGAGCTCCCTACGAGCAGTACTTC. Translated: CASSSGAGAPYEQYF.

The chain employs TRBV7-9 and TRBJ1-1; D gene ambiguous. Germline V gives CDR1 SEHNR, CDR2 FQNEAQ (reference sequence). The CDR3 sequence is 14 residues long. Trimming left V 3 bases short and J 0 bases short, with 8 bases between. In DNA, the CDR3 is TGTGCCAGCAGCTTTCTAGTGATGAACACTGAAGCTTTCTTT. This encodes CASSFLVMNTEAFF.

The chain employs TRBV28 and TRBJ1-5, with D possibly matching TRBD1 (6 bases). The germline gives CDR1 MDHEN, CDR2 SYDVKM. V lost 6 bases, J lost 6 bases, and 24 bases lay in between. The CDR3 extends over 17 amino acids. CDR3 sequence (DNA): TGTGCCAGCAGGCCCAACCCCGGGACAAAGCCGGGTCAGCCCCAGCATTTT. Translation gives CASRPNPGTKPGQPQHF.

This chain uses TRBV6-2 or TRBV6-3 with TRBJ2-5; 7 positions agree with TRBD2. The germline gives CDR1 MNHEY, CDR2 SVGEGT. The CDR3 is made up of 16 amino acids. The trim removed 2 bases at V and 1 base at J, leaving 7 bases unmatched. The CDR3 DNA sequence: TGTGCCAGCAGTTACGGTAGGACTAGGAGCCAAGAGACCCAGTACTTC. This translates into CASSYGRTRSQETQYF.

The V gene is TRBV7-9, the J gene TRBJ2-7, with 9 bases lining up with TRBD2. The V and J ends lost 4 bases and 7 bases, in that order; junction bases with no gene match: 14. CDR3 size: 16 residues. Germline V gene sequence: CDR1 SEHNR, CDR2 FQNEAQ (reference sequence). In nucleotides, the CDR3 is TGTGCCAGCAGCTCTCTAGCGGGACCAAACTCTGGGGAGCAGTACTTC. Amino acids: CASSSLAGPNSGEQYF.

This CDR3 is CASSLAVPGVGAYGYTF. CDR3 in DNA: TGTGCCAGCAGCTTGGCTGTTCCAGGGGTAGGCGCCTATGGCTACACCTTC. The genes are TRBV13 and TRBJ1-2; possibly TRBD1 for D (6 bases). CDR3 size: 17 residues. CDR1 PRHDT and CDR2 FYEKMQ come from the germline V gene (reference sequence). Trimming stripped 3 bases from V and 4 bases from J, with 21 bases between.

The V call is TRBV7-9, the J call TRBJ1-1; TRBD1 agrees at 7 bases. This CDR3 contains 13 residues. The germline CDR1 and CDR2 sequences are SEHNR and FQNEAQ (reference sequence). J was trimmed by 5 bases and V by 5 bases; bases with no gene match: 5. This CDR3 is CASSNTGETEAFF. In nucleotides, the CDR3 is TGTGCCAGCAGCAATACAGGGGAGACTGAAGCTTTCTTT.

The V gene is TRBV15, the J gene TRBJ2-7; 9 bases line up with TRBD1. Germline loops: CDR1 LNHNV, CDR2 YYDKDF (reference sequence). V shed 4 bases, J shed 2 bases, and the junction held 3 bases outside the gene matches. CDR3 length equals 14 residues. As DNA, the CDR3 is TGTGCCACCAGCATCGGGACAGGGACCTACGAGCAGTACTTC. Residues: CATSIGTGTYEQYF.

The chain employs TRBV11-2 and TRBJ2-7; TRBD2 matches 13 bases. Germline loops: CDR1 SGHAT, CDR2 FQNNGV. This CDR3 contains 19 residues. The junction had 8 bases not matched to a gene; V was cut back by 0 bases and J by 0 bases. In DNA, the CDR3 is TGTGCCAGCAGCTTAGACGTCCCACTAGCGGGGGGGACCTCCTACGAGCAGTACTTC. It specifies CASSLDVPLAGGTSYEQYF.

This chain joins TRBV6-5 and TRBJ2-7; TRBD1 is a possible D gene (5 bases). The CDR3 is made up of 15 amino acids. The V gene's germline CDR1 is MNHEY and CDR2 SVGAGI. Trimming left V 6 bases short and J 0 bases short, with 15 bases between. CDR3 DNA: TGTGCCAGCAGCCCAGGTAGGGGTCGCTCCTACGAGCAGTACTTC. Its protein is CASSPGRGRSYEQYF.

CDR3 amino acids: CASSFQGGVGYGYTF. The CDR3 DNA reads TGTGCCAGTAGTTTTCAGGGAGGAGTTGGCTATGGCTACACCTTC. This sequence joins TRBV19 and TRBJ1-2; a weak D match, TRBD1 (5 bases). CDR3 length: 15 residues. CDR1 is LNHDA, CDR2 SQIVND, per germline (reference sequence). With 5 bases removed from V and 4 bases from J, the gap between germline ends came to 17 bases.

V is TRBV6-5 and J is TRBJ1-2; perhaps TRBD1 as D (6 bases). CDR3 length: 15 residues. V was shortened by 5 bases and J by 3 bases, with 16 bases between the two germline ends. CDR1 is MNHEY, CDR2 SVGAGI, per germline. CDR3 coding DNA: TGTGCCAGCAGTAACCGGTTGGGGGCGGACTATGGCTACACCTTC. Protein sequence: CASSNRLGADYGYTF.

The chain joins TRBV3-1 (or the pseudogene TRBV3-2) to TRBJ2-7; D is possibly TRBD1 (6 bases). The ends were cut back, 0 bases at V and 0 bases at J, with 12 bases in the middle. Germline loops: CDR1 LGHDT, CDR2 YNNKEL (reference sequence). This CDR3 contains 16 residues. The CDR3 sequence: CASSQDTTGNSYEQYF. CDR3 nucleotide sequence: TGTGCCAGCAGCCAAGACACGACAGGTAACTCCTACGAGCAGTACTTC.

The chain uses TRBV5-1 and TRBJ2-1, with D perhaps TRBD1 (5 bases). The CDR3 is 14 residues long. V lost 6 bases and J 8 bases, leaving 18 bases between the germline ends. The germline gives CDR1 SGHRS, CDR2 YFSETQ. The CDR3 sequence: CASNPVKGDDEQFF. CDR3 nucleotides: TGCGCCAGCAACCCCGTGAAAGGGGATGATGAGCAGTTCTTC.

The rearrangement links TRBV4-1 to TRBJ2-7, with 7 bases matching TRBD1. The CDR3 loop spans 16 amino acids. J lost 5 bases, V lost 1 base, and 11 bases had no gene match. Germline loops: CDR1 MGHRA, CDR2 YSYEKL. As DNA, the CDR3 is TGCGCCAGCAGCCAAGTGACAGGGTTGGCAGCCCACGAGCAGTACTTC. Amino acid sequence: CASSQVTGLAAHEQYF.

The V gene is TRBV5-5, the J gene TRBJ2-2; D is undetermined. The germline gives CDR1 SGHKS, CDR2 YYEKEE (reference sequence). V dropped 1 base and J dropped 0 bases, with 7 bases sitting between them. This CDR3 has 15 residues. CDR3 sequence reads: CASSLFSTNTGELFF. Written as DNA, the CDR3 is TGTGCCAGCAGCTTGTTTTCAACGAACACCGGGGAGCTGTTTTTT.

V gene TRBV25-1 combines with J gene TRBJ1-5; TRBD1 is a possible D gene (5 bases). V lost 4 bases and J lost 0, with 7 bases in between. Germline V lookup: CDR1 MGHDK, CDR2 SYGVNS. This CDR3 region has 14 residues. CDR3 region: CASSGQFSNQPQHF. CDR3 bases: TGTGCCAGCAGTGGACAGTTTAGCAATCAGCCCCAGCATTTT. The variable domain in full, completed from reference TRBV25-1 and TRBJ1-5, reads EADIYQTPRYLVIGTGKKITLECSQTMGHDKMYWYQQDPGMELHLIHYSYGVNSTEKGDLSSESTVSRIRTEHFPLTLESARPSHTSQYLCASSGQFSNQPQHFGDGTRLSIL.

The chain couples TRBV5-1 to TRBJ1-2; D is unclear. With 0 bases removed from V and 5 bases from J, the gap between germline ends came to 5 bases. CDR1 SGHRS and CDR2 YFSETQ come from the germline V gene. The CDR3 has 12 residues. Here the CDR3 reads CASSLDGYGYTF. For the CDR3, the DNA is TGCGCCAGCAGCTTGGACGGGTATGGCTACACCTTC.

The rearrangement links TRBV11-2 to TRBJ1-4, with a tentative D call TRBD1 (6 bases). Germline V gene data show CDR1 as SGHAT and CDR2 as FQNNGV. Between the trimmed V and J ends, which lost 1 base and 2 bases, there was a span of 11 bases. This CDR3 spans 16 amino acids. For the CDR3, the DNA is TGTGCCAGCAGCTTAGGTGATAGGGGGACTAATGAAAAACTGTTTTTT. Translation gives CASSLGDRGTNEKLFF.